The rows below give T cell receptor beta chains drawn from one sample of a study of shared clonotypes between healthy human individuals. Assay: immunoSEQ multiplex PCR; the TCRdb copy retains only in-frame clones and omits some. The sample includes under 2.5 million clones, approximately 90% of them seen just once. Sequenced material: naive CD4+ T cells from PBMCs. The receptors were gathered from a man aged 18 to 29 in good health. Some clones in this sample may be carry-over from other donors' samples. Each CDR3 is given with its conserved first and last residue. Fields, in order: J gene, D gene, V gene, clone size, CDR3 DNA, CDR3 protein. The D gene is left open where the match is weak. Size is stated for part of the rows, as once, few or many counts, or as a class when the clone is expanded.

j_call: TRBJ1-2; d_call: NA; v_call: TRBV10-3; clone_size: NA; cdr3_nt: TGTGCCTTCAGACCCTCAGGGGACTATGGCTACACCTTC; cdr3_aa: CAFRPSGDYGYTF
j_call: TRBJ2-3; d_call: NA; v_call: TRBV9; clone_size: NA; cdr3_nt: TGTGCCAGCAGTTTATTTCGGGCTGGAACGATTCCAGATACGCAGTATTTT; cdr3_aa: CASSLFRAGTIPDTQYF
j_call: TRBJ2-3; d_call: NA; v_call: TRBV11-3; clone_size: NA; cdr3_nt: TGTGCCAGCAGCCCCCGCGGAGCAGATACGCAGTATTTT; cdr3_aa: CASSPRGADTQYF
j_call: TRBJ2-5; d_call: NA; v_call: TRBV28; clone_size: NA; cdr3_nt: TGTGCCAGCAGTTTATGGGACAGCCAAGAGACCCAGTACTTC; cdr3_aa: CASSLWDSQETQYF
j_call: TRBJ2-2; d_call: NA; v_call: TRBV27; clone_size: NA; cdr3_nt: TGTGCCAGCAGCACGAGACTAAACACCGGGGAGCTGTTTTTT; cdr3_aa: CASSTRLNTGELFF
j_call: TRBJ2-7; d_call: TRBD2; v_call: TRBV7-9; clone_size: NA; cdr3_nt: TGTGCCAGCAGCTTAGCGCTTGGCGGGAGGGCCTCTTTTGGCGAGCAGTACTTC; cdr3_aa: CASSLALGGRASFGEQYF
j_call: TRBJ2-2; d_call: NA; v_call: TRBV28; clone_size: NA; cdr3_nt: TGTGCCAGCAGAACTGAGACAGGAGAACTGTTTTTT; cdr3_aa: CASRTETGELFF
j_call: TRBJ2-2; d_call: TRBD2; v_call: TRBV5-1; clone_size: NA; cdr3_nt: TGCGCCAGCAGCTTGTTCTCCCCGGGGGGGGCGAACACCGGGGAGCTGTTTTTT; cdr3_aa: CASSLFSPGGANTGELFF
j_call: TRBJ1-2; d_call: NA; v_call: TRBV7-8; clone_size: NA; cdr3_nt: TGTGCCAGCAGCTTAGGGACATCCGACTATGGCTACACCTTC; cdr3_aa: CASSLGTSDYGYTF
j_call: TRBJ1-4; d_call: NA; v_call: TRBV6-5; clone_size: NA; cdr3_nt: TGTGCCAGCAGGTCGGGAAGCCTTAATGAAAAACTGTTTTTT; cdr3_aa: CASRSGSLNEKLFF
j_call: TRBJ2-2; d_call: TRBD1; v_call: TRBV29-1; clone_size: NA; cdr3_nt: TGCAGCGTTGGCAGGGGGCTTTTCAACACCGGGGAGCTGTTTTTT; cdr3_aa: CSVGRGLFNTGELFF
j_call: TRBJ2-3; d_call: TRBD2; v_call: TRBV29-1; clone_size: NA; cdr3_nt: TGCAGCGTTGCCCCGGGACTAGCGGGAGGGCCTCCAGATACGCAGTATTTT; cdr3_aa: CSVAPGLAGGPPDTQYF
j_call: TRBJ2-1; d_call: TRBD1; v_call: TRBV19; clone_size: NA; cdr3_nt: TGTGCCAGTAGAGATCTCACACAGGGGTTTGGCAATGAGCAGTTCTTC; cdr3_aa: CASRDLTQGFGNEQFF
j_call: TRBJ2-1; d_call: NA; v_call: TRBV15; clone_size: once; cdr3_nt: TGTGCCACCAGCAGCCCCAGGGGGGAGGCGCAAAACAATGAGCAGTTCTTC; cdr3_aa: CATSSPRGEAQNNEQFF
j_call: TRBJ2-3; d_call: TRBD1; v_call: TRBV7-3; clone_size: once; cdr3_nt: TGTGCCAGCAGCCTCGGGACAGGGACAGATACGCAGTATTTT; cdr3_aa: CASSLGTGTDTQYF
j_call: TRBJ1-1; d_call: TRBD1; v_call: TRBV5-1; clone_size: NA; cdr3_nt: TGCGCCAGCAGCTTGTGGACAGGGGTCGGATCGTACGTGAACACTGAAGCTTTCTTT; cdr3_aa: CASSLWTGVGSYVNTEAFF
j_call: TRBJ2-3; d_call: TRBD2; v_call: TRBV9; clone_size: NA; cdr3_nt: TGTGCCAGCAGCTTGACTAGCGGGACTAGGTCGCTTACAGATACGCAGTATTTT; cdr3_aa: CASSLTSGTRSLTDTQYF
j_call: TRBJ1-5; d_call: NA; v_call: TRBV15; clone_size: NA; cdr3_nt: TGTGCCACCAGCAGAGCGGGGTCGCCAGGTAGCAATCAGCCCCAGCATTTT; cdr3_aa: CATSRAGSPGSNQPQHF
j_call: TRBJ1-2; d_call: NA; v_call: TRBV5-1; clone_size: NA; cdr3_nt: TGCGCCAGCAGCTTGATGGACAACGACTTAGGCTACACCTTC; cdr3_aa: CASSLMDNDLGYTF
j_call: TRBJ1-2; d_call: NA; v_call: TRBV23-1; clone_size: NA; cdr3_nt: TGCGCCAGCAGTTCACAGGGTCCGGGCGGTGGCTACACCTTC; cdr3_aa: CASSSQGPGGGYTF
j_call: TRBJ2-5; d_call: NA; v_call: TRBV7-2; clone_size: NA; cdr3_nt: TGTGCCAGCAGCTTAACCGGTTCTTCCCAGTACTTC; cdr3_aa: CASSLTGSSQYF
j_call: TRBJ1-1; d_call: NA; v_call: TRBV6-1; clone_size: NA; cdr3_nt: TGTGCCACCAGGACAGTTATGAACACTGAAGCTTTCTTT; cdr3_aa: CATRTVMNTEAFF
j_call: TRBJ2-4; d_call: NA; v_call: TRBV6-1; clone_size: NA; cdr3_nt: TGTGCCAGCAGCGCAGAAAACATTCAGTACTTC; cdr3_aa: CASSAENIQYF
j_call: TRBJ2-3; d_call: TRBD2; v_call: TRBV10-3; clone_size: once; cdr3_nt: TGTGCCATCAGTACAAGACTAGCGGGAGGAACCCCAAGCACAGATACGCAGTATTTT; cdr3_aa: CAISTRLAGGTPSTDTQYF
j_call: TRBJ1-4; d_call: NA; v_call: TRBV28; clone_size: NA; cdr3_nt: TGTGCCAGCAGGACAGGCTTGGGAAAACTGTTTTTT; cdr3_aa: CASRTGLGKLFF
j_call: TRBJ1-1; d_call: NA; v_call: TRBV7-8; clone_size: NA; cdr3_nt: TGTGCCAGCAGTGCGGACCGCAACACTGAAGCTTTCTTT; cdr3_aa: CASSADRNTEAFF
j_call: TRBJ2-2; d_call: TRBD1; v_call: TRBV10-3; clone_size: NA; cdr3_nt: TGTGCCATCAGGGATGGACAGGTCGGGGAGCTGTTTTTT; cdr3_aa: CAIRDGQVGELFF
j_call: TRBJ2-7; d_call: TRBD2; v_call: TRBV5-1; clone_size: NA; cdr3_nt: TGCGCCAGCAGGGGGACTAGCGGGAGTGCCTACGAGCAGTACTTC; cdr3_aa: CASRGTSGSAYEQYF
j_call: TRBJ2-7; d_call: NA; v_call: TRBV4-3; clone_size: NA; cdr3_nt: TGCGCCAGCAGCCAAGTCGGACAGAGCTCCTACGAGCAGTACTTC; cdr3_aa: CASSQVGQSSYEQYF
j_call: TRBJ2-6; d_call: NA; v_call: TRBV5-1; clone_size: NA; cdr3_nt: TGCGCCAGCAGCCTTCGCACAGGTCCCGGGGCCAACGTCCTGACTTTC; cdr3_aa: CASSLRTGPGANVLTF
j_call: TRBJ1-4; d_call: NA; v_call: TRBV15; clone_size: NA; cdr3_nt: TGTGCCACCAGCAGAGACCGGGGAGTTGAAAAACTGTTTTTT; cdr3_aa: CATSRDRGVEKLFF
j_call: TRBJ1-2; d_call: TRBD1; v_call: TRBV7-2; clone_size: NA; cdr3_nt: TGTGCCAGCAGCCTCAAGTCAGGGGGACAGGGGAACTATGGCTACACCTTC; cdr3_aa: CASSLKSGGQGNYGYTF
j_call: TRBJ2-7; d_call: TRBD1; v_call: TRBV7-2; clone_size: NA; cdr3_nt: TGTGCCAGCACCGCCGCAGGGACAGCATCCTACGAGCAGTACTTC; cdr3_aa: CASTAAGTASYEQYF
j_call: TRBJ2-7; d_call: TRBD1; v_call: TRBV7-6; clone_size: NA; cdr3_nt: TGTGCCAGCAGCCCCCGTCGGGGACAGGGCTCCTACGAGCAGTACTTC; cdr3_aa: CASSPRRGQGSYEQYF
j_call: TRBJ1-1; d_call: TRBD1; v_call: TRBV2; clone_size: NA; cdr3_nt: TGTGCCAGCAGCCTCCAGGGGGCGGACACTGAAGCTTTCTTT; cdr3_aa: CASSLQGADTEAFF